What follows are 8 T cell receptor beta chains derived from one specimen sequenced in a study of CD8 T cells in Susac syndrome. The authors reverse transcribed about 0.5 to 1 ug RNA with random hexamers. Each CDR3 protein is one row after TCRdb ran MiXCR on the immunoSEQ multiplex PCR reads. The table lists about 170,000 distinct CDR3 sequences, approximately 93% of them singletons. Sequenced material: CD4+ T cells from PBMCs. These TCRs come from a human donor with multiple sclerosis.

The rearrangement links TRBV12-3 or TRBV12-4 to TRBJ2-6, with unresolved D. CDR3 length: 15 residues. V lost 4 bases and J lost 0, with 7 bases in between. In DNA, the CDR3 is TGTGCCAGCAGTTCAGCCCCCTCTGGGGCCAACGTCCTGACTTTC. This gives the protein CASSSAPSGANVLTF.

The chain employs TRBV7-8 and TRBJ1-5, with TRBD1 matching 7 bases. Germline lookup yields CDR1 SGHVS and CDR2 FQNEAQ. The CDR3 totals 17 residues. The trim removed 5 bases at V and 0 bases at J, leaving 10 bases unmatched. CDR3 sequence: CASSPSRGTASNQPQHF. The DNA for the CDR3 is TGTGCCAGCAGCCCCTCCCGCGGGACAGCTAGCAATCAGCCCCAGCATTTT.

This chain joins TRBV6-6 and TRBJ2-3, with 13 bases that match TRBD2. CDR1 MNHNY and CDR2 SVGAGI come from the germline V gene (reference sequence). CDR3 length equals 13 residues. With V trimmed by 11 bases and J by 6 bases, 5 bases remained unmatched. This CDR3 reads CALGLAGSDTQYF. DNA for the CDR3: TGTGCCTTGGGACTAGCGGGGTCGGATACGCAGTATTTT.

The chain recombines TRBV5-1 with TRBJ2-3; possibly TRBD2 for D (6 bases). This CDR3 spans 15 amino acids. Between the trimmed V and J ends, which lost 4 bases and 0 bases, there was a span of 12 bases. The germline CDR1 and CDR2 sequences are SGHRS and YFSETQ. The chain's CDR3 is CASSGGHTSTDTQYF. The CDR3 nucleotides read TGCGCCAGCAGCGGAGGGCATACTAGCACAGATACGCAGTATTTT.

The V call is TRBV20-1, the J call TRBJ1-5; D is unresolved. The CDR3 sequence is 14 residues long. The V end lost 6 bases, the J end lost 0 bases, and 12 bases lay between the germline ends. Per germline, CDR1 DFQATT and CDR2 SNEGSKA (reference sequence). CDR3 residues: CSALSGYSNQPQHF. For the CDR3, the DNA is TGCAGTGCGTTAAGTGGTTATAGCAATCAGCCCCAGCATTTT.

This clonotype was found once. The CDR3, as DNA: TGTGCCAGCAGCTCAGGGTACAACATTCAGTACTTC. Protein product: CASSSGYNIQYF. The chain carries TRBV11-2 and TRBJ2-4; D perhaps matches TRBD1 (5 bases). The CDR3 spans 12 residues. Deletions cut 4 bases from V and 7 bases from J, with 8 bases between. The germline CDR1 and CDR2 sequences are SGHAT and FQNNGV.

This chain uses TRBV7-8 with TRBJ2-7; a weak D match, TRBD1 (6 bases). V was cut by 1 base and J by 7 bases, with 20 bases left in between. Germline V gene sequence: CDR1 SGHVS, CDR2 FQNEAQ. CDR3 length equals 16 residues. The DNA for the CDR3 is TGTGCCAGCAGCTTAGGAGGGACACCAATCATGGGGGAGCAGTACTTC. Amino acids: CASSLGGTPIMGEQYF.

The chain uses TRBV7-2 and TRBJ2-1; D could derive from TRBD1 or TRBD2 (5 bases each). CDR3 length: 14 amino acids. CDR1 and CDR2 from the germline V gene are SGHTA and FQGNSA. V was pared by 7 bases and J by 10 bases, with 20 bases between. CDR3 sequence reads: CASTPWDGAREQFF. For the CDR3, the DNA is TGTGCCAGCACTCCATGGGACGGAGCCCGGGAGCAGTTCTTC.